Sequencing of this TCR beta chain was carried out in a study of blood T cell repertoires in COVID-19 (dated by TCRdb to about 2020). Background on the whole study: Samples covering the acute and convalescent phases of COVID-19 were provided by collaborators in the United States, Italy and Spain. The prospective study material was composed of cDNA or gDNA derived from T cells, B-cell-depleted T cells, or PBMCs. Deeply sampled blood TCRbeta repertoires from subjects exposed to, actively infected with, or recovered from COVID-19 were included in the dataset. A freely available public database, intended as a resource for researchers studying the immune response to SARS-CoV-2, is where the repertoires were released. The samples were drawn from the first 160 participants of the ongoing ImmuneRACE study and from 1,254 subjects provided by 6 global collaborators. A de-identified subject ID, COVID-19 status, age in years and sex were almost always included in the sample metadata. Where available, HLA class I and class II types were taken from metadata supplied by the sample provider and were not determined by assay-based typing.

Samples from volunteer blood donors who had recovered from COVID-19 were contributed by a second Seattle source. Each collaborating institution followed its own protocols to collect whole blood in K2EDTA tubes. Collaborator samples were shipped for TCRbeta analysis as frozen whole blood, isolated PBMCs, or DNA extracted from either sample type. This clone was seen only a few times. No antigen is known for it. No much larger clone is present one base from it, and per-base qualities are unavailable. The investigation overall reported the following: How much clinical and demographic metadata was included differed by source and by participant, and the metadata was provided uncurated.

TCRbeta CDR3 regions were amplified from genomic DNA using the immunoSEQ Assay, a bias-controlled multiplex PCR. In the paper's pipeline: The number of nucleated cells in each sample was estimated by amplification of reference gene primers within the assay. To quantify the absolute abundance of each unique TCRbeta CDR3 rearrangement, sequence reads were collapsed and filtered. For each sample, productive Simpson clonality was calculated by taking the square root of Simpson's diversity index across productive rearrangements. TCRdb took over this immuneACCESS table, retaining in-frame rearrangements with V and J assigned. Such tables are incomplete; in checked studies, under half of the missing clones stem from an unresolved V gene, and the remainder is unexplained. V, J and clone size were drawn from that table, and D and trimming were deduced from the DNA. This sample lists roughly 250,000 clones; 87% were detected once. The ten top clones hold around 7.8% of the sample.

The V end gives up 1 base and the J end 6 bases, leaving 7 bases in the junction not matched to a gene. The CDR3 holds 15 amino acids from the cysteine to the phenylalanine. CDR3 DNA only is kept here, 45 bases in frame from base 1. Sequences LGHDT (CDR1) and YNNKEL (CDR2) are obtained from the germline V gene (reference sequence). Sequenced: peripheral blood. Recombination connected TRBV3-1 (or the pseudogene TRBV3-2) to TRBJ2-7; TRBD2 fits 9 bases in the junction. This sequence was found in a man between 60 and 75 years old who had recovered from COVID-19. In nucleotides, the sequence is TGTGCCAGCAGCCAAGCGGGCGGGGGGGTTTCCGAGCAGTACTTC. Translated, it reads CASSQAGGGVSEQYF.